This is a list of T cell receptor beta chains from one sample in a study of cytotoxic CD8 clonotypes in ibrutinib-treated CLL. TCRdb keeps only in-frame clones here, not all; method: immunoSEQ multiplex PCR. The repertoire holds a few hundred thousand clones, with around four fifths as singletons. The sequences come from PBMCs, collected before ibrutinib treatment. Receptor source: a human donor with chronic lymphocytic leukemia. Each CDR3 is given with its conserved first and last residue. A D gene is named only where the DNA matches it firmly. Clone size, where shown, is once, few, many, or a class for clones that have expanded.

V	D	J	size	CDR3	DNA
TRBV19	.	TRBJ1-2	.	CASTGSGVWMGYTF	TGTGCCAGTACGGGCTCAGGGGTTTGGATGGGCTACACCTTC
TRBV4-1	TRBD2	TRBJ2-1	.	CASSRVAVGGANEQFF	TGCGCCAGCAGCCGCGTAGCTGTGGGAGGGGCCAATGAGCAGTTCTTC
TRBV7-3	TRBD2	TRBJ2-1	.	CASTPKAGDNEQFF	TGTGCCAGCACCCCTAAAGCGGGAGACAATGAGCAGTTCTTC
TRBV13	.	TRBJ1-5	once	CASSLGGGSNQPQHF	TGTGCCAGCAGCTTAGGGGGGGGCAGCAATCAGCCCCAGCATTTT
TRBV5-1	.	TRBJ1-2	.	CASSLTGTSNYGYTF	TGCGCCAGCAGCTTGACTGGCACTTCTAACTATGGCTACACCTTC
TRBV7-9	TRBD1	TRBJ1-5	.	CASSPYRGLDQPQHF	TGTGCCAGCAGCCCCTACAGGGGGCTTGATCAGCCCCAGCATTTT
TRBV6-5	TRBD1	TRBJ1-2	.	CASSRTGGANYGYTF	TGTGCCAGCAGTCGGACAGGCGGAGCTAACTATGGCTACACCTTC
TRBV14	TRBD1	TRBJ2-5	.	CASSQDYRGETQYF	TGTGCCAGCAGCCAAGATTACAGGGGAGAGACCCAGTACTTC
TRBV5-6	.	TRBJ2-7	.	CASSLPRDFLDYEQYF	TGTGCCAGCAGCTTGCCCCGGGACTTCCTCGACTACGAGCAGTACTTC
TRBV5-1	.	TRBJ2-7	.	CASSTDQAYEQYF	TGCGCCAGCAGCACGGACCAAGCCTACGAGCAGTACTTC
TRBV29-1	TRBD2	TRBJ2-2	.	CSATSQRENWELFF	TGCAGCGCTACGAGCCAGCGGGAGAATTGGGAGCTGTTTTTT
TRBV29-1	.	TRBJ2-7	.	CSVDGTASYEQYF	TGCAGCGTTGACGGAACGGCATCCTACGAGCAGTACTTC
TRBV28	.	TRBJ2-1	.	CASSFLEGLYNEQFF	TGTGCCAGCAGTTTCTTAGAAGGGCTCTACAATGAGCAGTTCTTC
TRBV4-2	TRBD2	TRBJ2-1	.	CASSQRGGTYNEQFF	TGTGCCAGCAGCCAGCGGGGGGGGACCTACAATGAGCAGTTCTTC
TRBV27	.	TRBJ1-5	.	CASSSLRTGPSNQPQHF	TGTGCCAGCAGTTCTCTTCGGACGGGCCCTAGCAATCAGCCCCAGCATTTT
TRBV30	TRBD2	TRBJ2-1	few	CAWSVSRLAGDNEQFF	TGTGCCTGGAGTGTAAGTCGACTAGCGGGAGACAATGAGCAGTTCTTC
TRBV4-2	.	TRBJ2-7	.	CASSQDKVGTNEQYF	TGTGCCAGCAGCCAAGATAAAGTCGGGACAAACGAGCAGTACTTC
TRBV30	.	TRBJ2-1	once	CAWSVTGWNNEQFF	TGTGCCTGGAGTGTCACAGGTTGGAACAATGAGCAGTTCTTC
TRBV14	TRBD2	TRBJ2-3	.	CASSQTSVDTQYF	TGTGCCAGCAGCCAGACTAGCGTGGATACGCAGTATTTT
TRBV19	.	TRBJ2-7	.	CASSIDKRVLDEQYF	TGTGCCAGTAGTATAGATAAAAGGGTCCTTGACGAGCAGTACTTC
TRBV19	.	TRBJ1-4	.	CASSQGLDEKLFF	TGTGCCAGTAGTCAGGGTCTTGATGAAAAACTGTTTTTT
TRBV7-9	.	TRBJ2-2	.	CASSLVPPTGGELFF	TGTGCCAGCAGCTTAGTACCTCCAACCGGCGGGGAGCTGTTTTTT
TRBV6-5	.	TRBJ2-5	.	CASSYTQQRQETQYF	TGTGCCAGCAGTTACACCCAGCAGCGCCAAGAGACCCAGTACTTC
TRBV7-6	.	TRBJ1-1	.	CASSSRSEAFF	TGTGCCAGCAGCTCTAGGTCTGAAGCTTTCTTT